This TCR beta chain emerged from a study of graft-versus-host responses after intestinal transplantation. In the study overall: Multivisceral, liver-intestinal, or isolated intestinal transplants were received by the recipients. Anti-thymocyte globulin was used for induction in all recipients, who then took tacrolimus and steroids for approximately 3 years. Whole-study findings and limits: Some patients had graft-donor T cell macrochimerism. In their allografts, the ratios of graft-versus-host to host-versus-graft T cell clones were high. There were GvH clones found in recipient marrow, and some of them appeared first in ileum or blood.

Profiled with immunoSEQ multiplex PCR; TCRdb holds only in-frame clones, not every one. The sample records more than 85,000 clones, about 90% being singletons. CDR3 size: 15 residues. Germline values: CDR1 LNHNV, CDR2 YYDKDF (reference sequence). Trimming cost V 0 bases and J 5 bases, with 13 bases left between them. This clone was detected only once. The antigen is unknown. This clonotype was sampled from a human donor who was the organ donor for an intestinal transplant. The material was unstimulated CD8+ T cells sorted from spleen or lymph node cells, obtained before transplant. The chain carries TRBV15 and TRBJ2-5; D is perhaps TRBD1 (6 bases). The DNA for the CDR3 is TGTGCCACCAGCAGAGATCTGAACAGGGTGGAGACCCAGTACTTC. Translated: CATSRDLNRVETQYF. Based on the CDR3 plus reference TRBV15 and TRBJ2-5, the full variable domain is DAMVIQNPRYQVTQFGKPVTLSCSQTLNHNVMYWYQQKSSQAPKLLFHYYDKDFNNEADTPDNFQSRRPNTSFCFLDIRSPGLGDTAMYLCATSRDLNRVETQYFGPGTRLLVL.